The 30 T cell receptor beta chains below all came from one sample that was sequenced in a study of cytomegalovirus exposure and HLA in healthy donors. This PCR relied on a set of 60 Vbeta primers and 13 Jbeta primers. The repertoire was sequenced with immunoSEQ multiplex PCR; TCRdb's copy has only in-frame clones and lacks some. The profile shows about 190,000 clones, roughly 77% of them singletons. The sequenced material came from PBMCs. The receptors stem from a woman aged 25 to 45 in good health and CMV-seropositive.

This chain links TRBV2 with TRBJ1-2; D ambiguous. The V end lost 3 bases, the J end lost 0 bases, and 8 bases lay between the germline ends. Germline V CDR1 and CDR2: SNHLY, FYNNEI. The CDR3 length is 14 residues. The CDR3 DNA reads as TGTGCCAGCAGTGAGGCCGCCGCTAACTATGGCTACACCTTC. Translating it yields CASSEAAANYGYTF.

The V and J genes are TRBV5-1 and TRBJ2-1, with D maybe TRBD2 (5 bases). The CDR3 spans 16 residues. In germline, CDR1 is SGHRS, CDR2 YFSETQ. V lost 0 bases and J 2 bases, leaving 12 bases between the germline ends. Written as DNA, the CDR3 is TGCGCCAGCAGCTTGGGCATCAGCGGAGCCTACAATGAGCAGTTCTTC. It specifies CASSLGISGAYNEQFF.

This clone was seen only once. The V gene is TRBV2, the J gene TRBJ2-1, with 8 bases lining up with TRBD2. The CDR3 spans 14 residues. The germline CDR1 and CDR2 sequences are SNHLY and FYNNEI. V was pared by 3 bases and J by 3 bases, with 1 base of the junction left unmatched. The CDR3 region has the DNA TGTGCCAGCAGTGACCTAGCGGGCTACAATGAGCAGTTCTTC. It specifies CASSDLAGYNEQFF. Full variable domain (remainder filled in from reference TRBV2 and TRBJ2-1): EPEVTQTPSHQVTQMGQEVILRCVPISNHLYFYWYRQILGQKVEFLVSFYNNEISEKSEIFDDQFSVERPDGSNFTLKIRSTKLEDSAMYFCASSDLAGYNEQFFGPGTRLTVL.

The chain carries TRBV28 and TRBJ2-3; TRBD1 agrees at 10 bases. V lost 3 bases, J lost 5 bases, and 5 bases stayed unmatched. The germline CDR1 and CDR2 sequences are MDHEN and SYDVKM. CDR3 length equals 15 residues. The DNA of the CDR3 is TGTGCCAGCAGTTTCCGGGACAGGGGTTTAGATACGCAGTATTTT. As protein: CASSFRDRGLDTQYF.

V is TRBV13 and J is TRBJ2-3; maybe TRBD1 (5 bases). There are 15 residues in the CDR3. V dropped 5 bases and J dropped 2 bases, with 14 bases sitting between them. The V gene's germline CDR1 is PRHDT and CDR2 FYEKMQ (reference sequence). For the CDR3, the DNA is TGTGCCAGCAGCGGACGGGCTGGGGCCACAGATACGCAGTATTTT. Its translation: CASSGRAGATDTQYF.

Only one count was recorded for this clone. The junction departs from the called germline gene at one end, perhaps through a read error. This chain connects TRBV7-7 to TRBJ2-5, with 10 bases fitting TRBD2. Matching the DNA end better, TRBJ2-7 makes the J call doubtful. Germline V lookup: CDR1 SSHAT, CDR2 FNYEAQ (reference sequence). This CDR3 has 13 residues. The CDR3 DNA follows: TGTGCTAGCAGCCGGACTAGCGGCTACGAGCAGTACTTC. Translation: CASSRTSGYEQYF.

This clone came up once. The J gene is TRBJ2-2, the V gene TRBV19, with 8 bases that match TRBD2. The germline CDR1 and CDR2 sequences are LNHDA and SQIVND (reference sequence). This CDR3 spans 15 amino acids. V was pared by 2 bases and J by 5 bases, with 4 bases of the junction left unmatched. CDR3 sequence: CASSILAGFTGELFF. CDR3 DNA sequence: TGTGCCAGTAGTATATTAGCGGGATTTACCGGGGAGCTGTTTTTT. The full variable domain, in which reference TRBV19 and TRBJ2-2 provide the parts outside the CDR3, is DGGITQSPKYLFRKEGQNVTLSCEQNLNHDAMYWYRQDPGQGLRLIYYSQIVNDFQKGDIAEGYSVSREKKESFPLTVTSAQKNPTAFYLCASSILAGFTGELFFGEGSRLTVL.

V gene TRBV19 combines with J gene TRBJ2-1, with TRBD2 matching 7 bases. Trimming cost V 9 bases and J 4 bases; bases outside gene matches: 3. Germline CDR1 and CDR2: LNHDA and SQIVND (reference sequence). There are 12 residues in the CDR3. The DNA for the CDR3 is TGTGCCAGCACTAGCGATTACAATGAGCAGTTCTTC. It yields the protein CASTSDYNEQFF.

This rearrangement joins TRBV19 to TRBJ1-1; no definite D call. CDR3 length: 14 residues. V was clipped by 3 bases and J by 5 bases, with 13 bases between them. Germline V lookup: CDR1 LNHDA, CDR2 SQIVND (reference sequence). CDR3 sequence: CASSISGSSTEAFF. The DNA of the CDR3 is TGTGCCAGTAGTATCTCGGGGAGTAGTACTGAAGCTTTCTTT. The variable domain in full, completed from reference TRBV19 and TRBJ1-1, reads DGGITQSPKYLFRKEGQNVTLSCEQNLNHDAMYWYRQDPGQGLRLIYYSQIVNDFQKGDIAEGYSVSREKKESFPLTVTSAQKNPTAFYLCASSISGSSTEAFFGQGTRLTVV.

The chain couples TRBV5-1 to TRBJ2-7; 13 nucleotides line up with TRBD2. Trimming took 2 bases from V and 2 from J; bases not matched to a gene: 1. There are 15 residues in the CDR3. Germline CDR1 is SGHRS and CDR2 is YFSETQ. The CDR3, as DNA: TGCGCCAGCAGCTTCGGACTAGCGGGAGCCTACGAGCAGTACTTC. It specifies CASSFGLAGAYEQYF.

The chain couples TRBV5-5 to TRBJ1-1; D is uncertain. The CDR3 runs to 15 residues. CDR1 and CDR2 (germline): SGHKS, YYEKEE (reference sequence). V was pared by 0 bases and J by 0 bases, with 9 bases between. The CDR3 DNA sequence: TGTGCCAGCAGCTTGGAGTACACAGTGAACACTGAAGCTTTCTTT. This translates into CASSLEYTVNTEAFF.

The CDR3 sequence: CASSLSGVGNTIYF. CDR3 DNA sequence: TGTGCCAGCAGTTTATCAGGGGTCGGAAACACCATATATTTT. The V gene is TRBV27, the J gene TRBJ1-3, with D possibly TRBD1 on 5 matching bases. Per germline, CDR1 MNHEY and CDR2 SMNVEV (reference sequence). The CDR3 sequence is 14 residues long. V lost 0 bases, J lost 4 bases, and 7 bases lay in between.

Details on this clone: A junction end diverges from the germline sequence, so it may reflect a read error. The V and J genes are TRBV7-9 and TRBJ1-5, with 7 bases lining up with TRBD1. The CDR3 has 16 amino acids. Germline CDR1 and CDR2: SEHNR and FQNEAQ (reference sequence). CDR3 in amino acids: CSSSLGAGGSNQPQHF. CDR3 nucleotides: TGTTCCAGCAGCTTAGGGGCAGGGGGGAGCAATCAGCCCCAGCATTTT.

The gene calls are TRBV9 and TRBJ2-1; 7 bases fit TRBD2. With V trimmed by 0 bases and J by 3 bases, 6 bases remained unmatched. Germline CDR1 SGDLS, CDR2 YYNGEE. This CDR3 comprises 16 residues. The CDR3 nucleotides are TGTGCCAGCAGCGTAGTGGCCAGCGGGGTCTACAATGAGCAGTTCTTC. This codes for CASSVVASGVYNEQFF.

The chain uses TRBV19 and TRBJ1-2; 8 nucleotides match TRBD1. Germline CDR1 is LNHDA and CDR2 is SQIVND (reference sequence). The V segment lost 3 bases and the J segment 3 bases; nucleotides outside the gene matches: 0. The CDR3 consists of 13 residues. In DNA form, the CDR3 reads TGTGCCAGTAGTATGACAGGGGACTATGGCTACACCTTC. Protein product: CASSMTGDYGYTF.

This clone was counted a few times. V usage is TRBV5-1 and J usage is TRBJ1-6; 8 bases are shared with TRBD1. The CDR3 is 16 residues long. With 0 bases clipped from V and 7 bases from J, the junction kept 6 bases outside the gene matches. Germline V gene data show CDR1 as SGHRS and CDR2 as YFSETQ. CDR3 DNA: TGCGCCAGCAGCTTGGCTCAGGGGGCGATCAATTCACCCCTCCACTTT. Encoded protein: CASSLAQGAINSPLHF.

This chain connects TRBV7-9 to TRBJ1-2; D is unclear. Germline values: CDR1 SEHNR, CDR2 FQNEAQ (reference sequence). This CDR3 is built from 12 residues. Between the trimmed V and J ends, which lost 5 bases and 4 bases, there was a span of 8 bases. The DNA for the CDR3 is TGTGCCAGCAGCGAACAAGTCTATGGCTACACCTTC. Translating gives CASSEQVYGYTF. Using reference TRBV7-9 and TRBJ1-2 for the parts outside the CDR3, the full variable domain is DTGVSQNPRHKITKRGQNVTFRCDPISEHNRLYWYRQTLGQGPEFLTYFQNEAQLEKSRLLSDRFSAERPKGSFSTLEIQRTEQGDSAMYLCASSEQVYGYTFGSGTRLTVV.

Worth noting for this clone: Other DNA sequences in this specimen translate into the identical CDR3. The rearrangement uses TRBV7-5 and TRBJ1-1; the D call TRBD1 from the table was never checked on the DNA. TRBV7-5 is deemed a pseudogene. This CDR3 has 16 residues. In DNA, the CDR3 is TGTGCCAGAAGCTTAAAGTACAGCCGAATGAACACTGAAGCTTTCTTT. Protein product: CARSLKYSRMNTEAFF.

V gene TRBV19 combines with J gene TRBJ2-1, with D perhaps matching TRBD2 (5 bases). The CDR3 covers 11 residues. Looked up from germline, CDR1 is LNHDA and CDR2 is SQIVND (reference sequence). Trimming removed 6 bases from V and 10 bases from J, with 10 bases in between. The CDR3 DNA follows: TGTGCCAGTAGAATCTGGGAGGAGCAGTTCTTC. Protein sequence: CASRIWEEQFF.

This clone occurred a few times. The chain combines TRBV6-5 with TRBJ2-7, with a tentative D call TRBD2 (6 bases). Trimming stripped 6 bases from V and 0 bases from J, with 15 bases between. Germline lookup yields CDR1 MNHEY and CDR2 SVGAGI. This CDR3 contains 15 residues. The CDR3 DNA follows: TGTGCCAGCAGCCAAGAGGACGGGAGCTCCTACGAGCAGTACTTC. Translating gives CASSQEDGSSYEQYF.

V gene TRBV10-2 combines with J gene TRBJ2-3, with 10 bases fitting TRBD2. Losses at the gene ends were 5 bases for V and 3 bases for J; bases not matched to a gene: 5. Germline CDR1 is WSHSY and CDR2 is SAAADI. This CDR3 contains 15 residues. The CDR3 region is CASSLIAGGTDTQYF. CDR3 in DNA: TGCGCCAGCAGTTTAATAGCGGGAGGAACAGATACGCAGTATTTT.

The V call is TRBV11-2, the J call TRBJ2-6; D remains unclear. Per germline, CDR1 SGHAT and CDR2 FQNNGV. The CDR3 loop spans 16 amino acids. Trimming shortened V by 7 bases and J by 0 bases, and 13 bases separated the two germline ends. The CDR3 DNA reads TGTGCCAGCAACGATCCCGGTAGCTCTGGGGCCAACGTCCTGACTTTC. This gives the protein CASNDPGSSGANVLTF.

V and J are TRBV19 and TRBJ2-7; weak D call: TRBD2 (5 bases). With 3 bases removed from V and 2 bases from J, the gap between germline ends came to 11 bases. The germline V gene encodes CDR1 LNHDA and CDR2 SQIVND (reference sequence). The length of the CDR3 is 14 residues. CDR3 amino acids: CASSMVAGPYEQYF. The DNA for the CDR3 is TGTGCCAGTAGTATGGTGGCGGGCCCCTACGAGCAGTACTTC.

This chain joins TRBV27 and TRBJ2-1; maybe TRBD2 (6 bases). Trimming removed 4 bases at V and 0 bases at J, with 13 bases between. CDR3 length: 16 residues. Germline assignment: CDR1 MNHEY and CDR2 SMNVEV (reference sequence). The chain's CDR3 is CASSSFGGSSYNEQFF. The CDR3 DNA is TGTGCCAGCAGTTCCTTCGGGGGAAGCTCCTACAATGAGCAGTTCTTC.

The chain combines TRBV28 with TRBJ1-1, with D perhaps matching TRBD1 (5 bases). Germline V gives CDR1 MDHEN, CDR2 SYDVKM. V lost 6 bases and J 4 bases, leaving 12 bases between the germline ends. The CDR3 is made up of 13 amino acids. In DNA form, the CDR3 reads TGTGCCAGCAGCCTACCGGGACTCACTGAAGCTTTCTTT. Protein product: CASSLPGLTEAFF.

This clone was recorded once. J is TRBJ1-2 and V is TRBV19; TRBD1 agrees at 7 bases. Germline V gene lookup returns CDR1 LNHDA and CDR2 SQIVND (reference sequence). The CDR3 spans 13 residues. V was pared by 6 bases and J by 6 bases, with 7 bases of the junction left unmatched. The chain's CDR3 is CASRRQGDDGYTF. The CDR3, as DNA: TGTGCCAGTAGAAGACAGGGAGACGATGGCTACACCTTC. The entire variable domain, with the rest obtained from reference TRBV19 and TRBJ1-2, is as follows: DGGITQSPKYLFRKEGQNVTLSCEQNLNHDAMYWYRQDPGQGLRLIYYSQIVNDFQKGDIAEGYSVSREKKESFPLTVTSAQKNPTAFYLCASRRQGDDGYTFGSGTRLTVV.

This clone turned up a few times. V and J are TRBV5-4 and TRBJ2-7, with 7 bases matching TRBD1. Per the germline V gene, CDR1 is SGHNT and CDR2 is YYREEE (reference sequence). The CDR3 contains 15 residues. Trimming took 4 bases from V and 1 from J; bases not matched to a gene: 8. CDR3 in amino acids: CASSVWTGLSYEQYF. CDR3 DNA: TGTGCCAGCAGCGTATGGACAGGACTTTCCTACGAGCAGTACTTC.

The rearrangement uses TRBV14 and TRBJ2-3; no firm D call. V lost 1 base to trimming and J lost 6 bases, with 11 bases between them. Per germline, CDR1 SGHDN and CDR2 FVKESK. The CDR3 spans 14 residues. CDR3 region: CASSQVSVPDTQYF. CDR3 bases: TGTGCCAGCAGCCAAGTATCAGTCCCTGATACGCAGTATTTT. Using reference TRBV14 and TRBJ2-3 for the parts outside the CDR3, the full variable domain is EAGVTQFPSHSVIEKGQTVTLRCDPISGHDNLYWYRRVMGKEIKFLLHFVKESKQDESGMPNNRFLAERTGGTYSTLKVQPAELEDSGVYFCASSQVSVPDTQYFGPGTRLTVL.

J is TRBJ1-2 and V is TRBV5-1, with unresolved D. This CDR3 has 15 residues. Germline CDR1 SGHRS, CDR2 YFSETQ. The ends were cut back, 0 bases at V and 7 bases at J, with 16 bases in the middle. The CDR3 DNA reads as TGCGCCAGCAGCTTGGACCCGGTCCGAGGCGGTGGCTACACCTTC. This encodes CASSLDPVRGGGYTF.

The chain couples TRBV9 to TRBJ1-1; unclear D gene. Germline assignment: CDR1 SGDLS and CDR2 YYNGEE. The V end was cut by 0 bases, the J end by 0 bases, with 15 bases between. This CDR3 has 17 residues. Here the CDR3 DNA reads TGTGCCAGCAGCGTAGGTTTTATGTTGGAGTTGAACACTGAAGCTTTCTTT. Encoded protein: CASSVGFMLELNTEAFF.